These 25 T cell receptor beta chains were all obtained from the same sample, sequenced in a study of tumor-infiltrating lymphocytes in localized non-small cell lung cancer. Using immunoSEQ multiplex PCR, the repertoire was profiled, and TCRdb retains in-frame clones only, with some absent. The table records some 14,000 clones, about 63% of them present only once. The sequencing sample was made of lung tumor tissue. All receptors derive from a human donor with non-small cell lung cancer.

The V gene is TRBV7-2, the J gene TRBJ2-5; 11 bases are shared with TRBD2. CDR3 length: 15 amino acids. In germline, CDR1 is SGHTA, CDR2 FQGNSA. The junction had 7 bases not matched to a gene; V was cut back by 6 bases and J by 4 bases. The CDR3, as DNA: TGTGCCAGCAGTCACCACGGACTAGCGGGAGAGACCCAGTACTTC. Translating gives CASSHHGLAGETQYF.

The chain has TRBV30 and TRBJ1-1; 7 nucleotides line up with TRBD1. This CDR3 is 13 amino acids long. Germline lookup yields CDR1 GTSNPN and CDR2 SVGIG (reference sequence). The V segment lost 5 bases and the J segment 1 base; nucleotides outside the gene matches: 4. DNA of the CDR3: TGTGCCTGGTCCGGGACAGCGAACACTGAAGCTTTCTTT. This encodes CAWSGTANTEAFF.

This sequence joins TRBV10-3 and TRBJ2-5; D assignment may be TRBD1 or TRBD2 (5 bases each). The last part of the DNA fits TRBJ2-7 better; the J call may be wrong. The germline V gene encodes CDR1 ENHRY and CDR2 SYGVKD. CDR3 length: 13 residues. The CDR3 loop reads CAISVIGGYEQYF. CDR3 in DNA: TGTGCCATCAGCGTAATTGGGGGCTACGAGCAGTACTTC.

The chain recombines TRBV10-3 with TRBJ1-5, with unresolved D. V lost 4 bases and J lost 7, with 11 bases in between. The germline CDR1 and CDR2 sequences are ENHRY and SYGVKD. The length of the CDR3 is 13 residues. CDR3 in DNA: TGTGCCATCAGTGTCGATGTCCTCCAGCCCCAGCATTTT. Translation: CAISVDVLQPQHF.

This clone is classed as medium-sized. The chain uses TRBV5-1 and TRBJ1-2; weak D call: TRBD1 (5 bases). Trimming shortened V by 0 bases and J by 4 bases, and 13 bases separated the two germline ends. The CDR3 extends over 15 amino acids. Germline V gene lookup returns CDR1 SGHRS and CDR2 YFSETQ. The CDR3, as DNA: TGCGCCAGCAGCTTGGAAAGGGGCGCGAGCTATGGCTACACCTTC. It is translated as CASSLERGASYGYTF.

Turning to this clone: A much larger clonotype is one base distant, so this may be a read error. Different DNA sequences within this sample yield the same CDR3. V gene TRBV6-5 combines with J gene TRBJ2-5, with D hard to call. The germline CDR1 and CDR2 sequences are MNHEY and SVGAGI. This CDR3 has 14 amino acids. The CDR3 DNA sequence: TGTGCCAGCAGTACTCGGGCCCTCCAAGAGACCCAATACTTC. It is translated as CASSTRALQETQYF.

The chain is built from TRBV6-1 and TRBJ2-7; D gene unclear. This CDR3 is 13 amino acids long. From germline, CDR1 is MNHNS and CDR2 SASEGT. Trimming left V 2 bases short and J 1 base short, with 6 bases between. The CDR3 loop is CASSERPSYEQYF. Here the CDR3 DNA reads TGTGCCAGCAGTGAAAGACCGTCCTACGAGCAGTACTTC.

This clone is deemed medium-sized. The chain joins TRBV4-2 to TRBJ2-5; 11 positions agree with TRBD2. This CDR3 comprises 16 residues. Per the germline V gene, CDR1 is LGHNA and CDR2 is YNFKEQ. The V gene end was trimmed by 2 bases and the J gene end by 2 bases; junction bases not matched to a gene: 4. CDR3 sequence (DNA): TGTGCCAGCAGCCAATTGGCTAGCGGGGGGCAAGAGACCCAGTACTTC. Translating gives CASSQLASGGQETQYF.

This chain links TRBV4-3 with TRBJ1-5; 10 positions match TRBD1. CDR3 length equals 14 residues. V lost 3 bases to trimming and J lost 6 bases; unmatched junction nucleotides: 2. CDR1 and CDR2 from the germline V gene are LGHNA and YSLEER. This CDR3 is CASSQDRGGQPQHF. The CDR3 bases are TGCGCCAGCAGCCAGGACAGGGGGGGTCAGCCCCAGCATTTT.

The rearrangement uses TRBV5-6 and TRBJ1-2, with D tentatively TRBD1 (5 bases). Trimming left V 4 bases short and J 4 bases short, with 20 bases between. This CDR3 has 16 amino acids. Germline V gene sequence: CDR1 SGHDT, CDR2 YYEEEE. As DNA, the CDR3 is TGTGCCAGCAGCCCAGCTCATGAGGGACTACGCTATGGCTACACCTTC. As protein: CASSPAHEGLRYGYTF.

This clone was recorded only once. The CDR3 DNA is TGTGCCAGCAGTGGACCCAATTGGGACAACTCCTACGAGCAGTACTTC. Translating gives CASSGPNWDNSYEQYF. The V gene is TRBV6-1, the J gene TRBJ2-7; D might be TRBD1 (6 bases). Trimming left V 4 bases short and J 0 bases short, with 16 bases between. The germline gives CDR1 MNHNS, CDR2 SASEGT. CDR3 length equals 16 residues.

V usage is TRBV19 and J usage is TRBJ1-1, with D possibly matching TRBD1 (5 bases). CDR1 and CDR2 (germline): LNHDA, SQIVND (reference sequence). Trimming cost V 4 bases and J 6 bases, with 15 bases left between them. This CDR3 contains 14 residues. CDR3 region: CASSRDDGRSEAFF. CDR3 in DNA: TGTGCCAGTAGTAGGGACGACGGTCGGTCTGAAGCTTTCTTT.

V gene TRBV11-3 combines with J gene TRBJ1-3; maybe TRBD1 (5 bases). Germline CDR1 reads SGHNT; CDR2 reads YENEEA. The CDR3 is 16 amino acids. V shed 3 bases and J shed 0 bases, with 12 bases lying between them. For the CDR3, the DNA is TGTGCCAGCAGCTTTCATAGGGGTTACTCTGGAAACACCATATATTTT. This encodes CASSFHRGYSGNTIYF. The entire variable domain, with the rest obtained from reference TRBV11-3 and TRBJ1-3, is as follows: EAGVVQSPRYKIIEKKQPVAFWCNPISGHNTLYWYLQNLGQGPELLIRYENEEAVDDSQLPKDRFSAERLKGVDSTLKIQPAELGDSAVYLCASSFHRGYSGNTIYFGEGSWLTVV.

V gene TRBV7-9 combines with J gene TRBJ2-4; 8 bases fit TRBD1. The trim removed 5 bases at V and 8 bases at J, leaving 8 bases unmatched. The CDR3 is 14 residues long. The V gene's germline CDR1 is SEHNR and CDR2 FQNEAQ (reference sequence). For the CDR3, the DNA is TGTGCCAGCAGCCCCGGGACAGGCAGGCACATTCAGTACTTC. Translated, it gives CASSPGTGRHIQYF. The full variable domain, in which reference TRBV7-9 and TRBJ2-4 provide the parts outside the CDR3, is DTGVSQNPRHKITKRGQNVTFRCDPISEHNRLYWYRQTLGQGPEFLTYFQNEAQLEKSRLLSDRFSAERPKGSFSTLEIQRTEQGDSAMYLCASSPGTGRHIQYFGAGTRLSVL.

This chain links TRBV6-6 with TRBJ2-1; 7 positions agree with TRBD2. The CDR3 sequence is 15 residues long. After removal of 6 bases from V and 5 bases from J, the junction contained 10 bases not matched to a gene. Germline V gene lookup returns CDR1 MNHNY and CDR2 SVGAGI (reference sequence). This CDR3 reads CASSPSGAGDNEQFF. The DNA for the CDR3 is TGTGCCAGCAGCCCCAGCGGGGCGGGGGACAATGAGCAGTTCTTC.

The CDR3 DNA sequence: TGTGCCAGCAGCTTACTACCCGACAGGGCCTCCTATGGCTACACCTTC. It is translated as CASSLLPDRASYGYTF. The J gene is TRBJ1-2, the V gene TRBV7-2; 7 bases are a match to TRBD1. The length of the CDR3 is 16 residues. J lost 4 bases, V lost 2 bases, and 10 bases had no gene match. The germline V gene encodes CDR1 SGHTA and CDR2 FQGNSA.

The chain links TRBV18 to TRBJ1-2; D is perhaps TRBD1 (5 bases). V shed 2 bases and J shed 3 bases, with 13 bases lying between them. Germline V gene sequence: CDR1 KGHSH, CDR2 LQKENI. The CDR3 consists of 15 residues. CDR3 protein: CASSPGVGEDYGYTF. The DNA of the CDR3 is TGTGCCAGCTCACCAGGGGTAGGGGAAGACTATGGCTACACCTTC. Full variable domain (remainder filled in from reference TRBV18 and TRBJ1-2): NAGVMQNPRHLVRRRGQEARLRCSPMKGHSHVYWYRQLPEEGLKFMVYLQKENIIDESGMPKERFSAEFPKEGPSILRIQQVVRGDSAAYFCASSPGVGEDYGYTFGSGTRLTVV.

V is TRBV6-5 and J is TRBJ2-6; D is uncertain. V dropped 0 bases and J dropped 4 bases, with 4 bases sitting between them. The length of the CDR3 is 14 residues. CDR1 and CDR2 from the germline V gene are MNHEY and SVGAGI. DNA of the CDR3: TGTGCCAGCAGTTACTCCTCCGGGGCCAACGTCCTGACTTTC. Its translation: CASSYSSGANVLTF.

This clone occurred a few times. The chain links TRBV4-2 to TRBJ1-4; 7 bases align to TRBD1. Germline-derived CDR1 and CDR2 are LGHNA and YNFKEQ. The CDR3 is 15 amino acids. J was trimmed by 3 bases and V by 1 base; bases with no gene match: 2. For the CDR3, the DNA is TGTGCCAGCAGCCAAGGGGGACAGCCTAATGAAAAACTGTTTTTT. It yields the protein CASSQGGQPNEKLFF.

The genes are TRBV7-3 and TRBJ1-1; 8 bases are shared with TRBD1. Germline CDR1 and CDR2: SGHTA and FQGTGA. This CDR3 comprises 16 residues. V shed 3 bases, J shed 6 bases, and the junction held 12 bases outside the gene matches. The CDR3 loop reads CASSFSSDRAPSEAFF. The CDR3 bases are TGTGCCAGCAGCTTCTCGTCGGACAGGGCGCCTTCTGAAGCTTTCTTT.

This chain uses TRBV6-6 with TRBJ1-1; D is unclear. The germline CDR1 and CDR2 sequences are MNHNY and SVGAGI (reference sequence). The CDR3 is 15 amino acids. Between the trimmed V and J ends, which lost 0 bases and 2 bases, there was a span of 10 bases. The CDR3 here is CASSYSLAANTEAFF. CDR3 in DNA: TGTGCCAGCAGTTACTCTTTGGCAGCAAACACTGAAGCTTTCTTT.

The chain employs TRBV5-1 and TRBJ1-2, with a possible D match to TRBD1 (6 bases). V dropped 4 bases and J dropped 5 bases, with 21 bases sitting between them. This CDR3 has 16 amino acids. Germline lookup yields CDR1 SGHRS and CDR2 YFSETQ. The CDR3 reads CASSGRGPGTPYGYTF. The CDR3 DNA sequence: TGCGCCAGCAGCGGCAGAGGACCCGGGACACCATATGGCTACACCTTC. The variable domain in full, with the rest retrieved from reference TRBV5-1 and TRBJ1-2, is KAGVTQTPRYLIKTRGQQVTLSCSPISGHRSVSWYQQTPGQGLQFLFEYFSETQRNKGNFPGRFSGRQFSNSRSEMNVSTLELGDSALYLCASSGRGPGTPYGYTFGSGTRLTVV.

The chain employs TRBV18 and TRBJ2-1; 8 nucleotides agree with TRBD1. Germline V gene data show CDR1 as KGHSH and CDR2 as LQKENI. The CDR3 has 16 residues. V lost 2 bases and J lost 4; bases outside the gene matches: 7. The CDR3 nucleotides read TGTGCCAGCTCACCAACGGTACAGGGGGGTTACAATGAGCAGTTCTTC. Amino acid sequence: CASSPTVQGGYNEQFF. Drawing the rest from reference TRBV18 and TRBJ2-1, the complete variable domain is NAGVMQNPRHLVRRRGQEARLRCSPMKGHSHVYWYRQLPEEGLKFMVYLQKENIIDESGMPKERFSAEFPKEGPSILRIQQVVRGDSAAYFCASSPTVQGGYNEQFFGPGTRLTVL.

This clone was detected a few times. The chain links TRBV4-3 to TRBJ2-7; TRBD1 is a possible D gene (5 bases). The CDR3 has 13 amino acids. Trimming took off 0 bases at V and 3 bases at J, with 6 bases between the two ends. CDR1 and CDR2 from the germline V gene are LGHNA and YSLEER. In DNA form, the CDR3 reads TGCGCCAGCAGCCAAGACAGGGTCTACGAGCAGTACTTC. It codes for CASSQDRVYEQYF.

The genes are TRBV5-1 and TRBJ2-2; maybe TRBD2 (5 bases). V lost 5 bases, J lost 6 bases, and 17 bases lay in between. The CDR3 has 15 residues. CDR1 SGHRS and CDR2 YFSETQ come from the germline V gene. CDR3 in DNA: TGCGCCAGCAGAAAGGAGGTAGGAGCGGCCGGGGAGCTGTTTTTT. It yields the protein CASRKEVGAAGELFF.